Listed below are T cell receptor beta chains from one sample, sequenced in a study of blood T cells in healthy people across ages. From the 5' RACE reads, TCRdb called clonotypes with MiXCR, one entry per CDR3 protein. The table lists about 400,000 distinct CDR3 sequences, 45% to 65% of them singletons, with 45% to 55% in the top ten. Sequencing was performed on blood. All receptors come from a man in his sixties in good health. Both conserved end residues are part of each CDR3.

cdr3_aa: CATSDPRGSGQETQYF; v_call: TRBV24-1; j_call: TRBJ2-5
cdr3_aa: CAWSVQGKGIYGYTF; v_call: TRBV30; j_call: TRBJ1-2
cdr3_aa: CASSLTDRGREQYF; v_call: TRBV12-3/TRBV12-4; j_call: TRBJ2-4
cdr3_aa: CASSQDYRRNEQFF; v_call: TRBV14; j_call: TRBJ2-1
cdr3_aa: CASSEIDGNYGYTF; v_call: TRBV7-6; j_call: TRBJ1-2
cdr3_aa: CASKWQGTNTGELFF; v_call: TRBV2; j_call: TRBJ2-2
cdr3_aa: CSAPGQSRAYEQYF; v_call: TRBV20-1; j_call: TRBJ2-7
cdr3_aa: CASSLGRAGVVDTEAFF; v_call: TRBV5-1; j_call: TRBJ1-1
cdr3_aa: CASTVPRGHSYNEQYF; v_call: TRBV12-3/TRBV12-4; j_call: .
cdr3_aa: CASSLELVGETQFF; v_call: TRBV11-1; j_call: TRBJ2-1
cdr3_aa: CASSPPGRGSSYNEQFF; v_call: TRBV7-2; j_call: TRBJ2-1
cdr3_aa: CASSEGTVGQPQHF; v_call: TRBV2; j_call: TRBJ1-5
cdr3_aa: CASAIRGGPHYNEQFF; v_call: TRBV25-1; j_call: TRBJ2-1
cdr3_aa: CASNDRSAKDYTF; v_call: TRBV5-5; j_call: TRBJ1-2
cdr3_aa: CASSSRRLDTQYF; v_call: TRBV28; j_call: TRBJ2-3
cdr3_aa: CASPPGGQGSKNTEAFF; v_call: TRBV12-3/TRBV12-4; j_call: TRBJ1-1
cdr3_aa: CASSLGGTGLQETQYF; v_call: TRBV7-8; j_call: TRBJ2-5
cdr3_aa: CASRLSGDTQYF; v_call: TRBV19; j_call: TRBJ2-3